A selection of T cell receptor beta chains follows, all from one sample in a study of blood T cell repertoires in COVID-19. Profiling relied on immunoSEQ multiplex PCR, and the TCRdb table lists in-frame clones only, not all of them. The sample records a few hundred thousand clones, approximately 89% being singletons. Material: peripheral blood. The receptor source for this set is a woman aged 60-75 years with acute or convalescent COVID-19. CDR3s include the opening cysteine and the closing phenylalanine or tryptophan. The order of the fields is clone size, J gene, V gene, D gene, CDR3 DNA, CDR3 protein. A D gene is named only where the DNA matches it firmly. Size is stated for part of the rows, as once, few or many counts, or as a class when the clone is expanded.

once | TRBJ1-2 | TRBV11-2 | . | TGTGCCAGCAGCGTCGGGGGTAGCGGCTATGGCTACACCTTC | CASSVGGSGYGYTF
. | TRBJ2-5 | TRBV29-1 | . | TGCAGCGTTGATGCGGGGTCTGGAGAGACCCAGTACTTC | CSVDAGSGETQYF
. | TRBJ1-5 | TRBV7-2 | TRBD1 | TGTGCCAGCAGCCTTGGGACAGGGGGTGGGAATCAGCCCCAGCATTTT | CASSLGTGGGNQPQHF
. | TRBJ2-2 | TRBV19 | TRBD1 | TGTGCCAGTACCCCGGACAGGTTGAACACCGGGGAGCTGTTTTTT | CASTPDRLNTGELFF
few | TRBJ2-3 | TRBV15 | TRBD2 | TGTGCCACCAGCAGAGGAGGGCTAGCGGGAGGTGGGACAGATACGCAGTATTTT | CATSRGGLAGGGTDTQYF
. | TRBJ1-2 | TRBV6-5 | . | TGTGCCAGCAGGACCCCAGACAGGAGCTATGGCTACACCTTC | CASRTPDRSYGYTF
. | TRBJ1-2 | TRBV19 | . | TGTGCCAGTAGTACCGGACAAAATTATGGCTACACCTTC | CASSTGQNYGYTF
. | TRBJ2-3 | TRBV5-1 | TRBD2 | TGCGCCAGCTCAACTAGCGGGGGAGGAGATACGCAGTATTTT | CASSTSGGGDTQYF
. | TRBJ1-4 | TRBV18 | TRBD1 | TGTGCCAGCTCACCAGGGGACAGGCTAAATGAAAAACTGTTTTTT | CASSPGDRLNEKLFF
once | TRBJ2-3 | TRBV14 | . | TGTGCCAGCAGCCAAGGGACTCGGACAGTTCGCACAGATACGCAGTATTTT | CASSQGTRTVRTDTQYF
. | TRBJ1-6 | TRBV12-3/TRBV12-4 | . | TGTGCCAGCAGTTTAGCACAGGGAGAACCCCTCCACTTT | CASSLAQGEPLHF
. | TRBJ1-5 | TRBV6-1 | . | TGTGCCAGCAGTGAGAGGGGCAATCAGCCCCAGCATTTT | CASSERGNQPQHF
. | TRBJ1-2 | TRBV5-1 | TRBD1 | TGCGCCAGCAGCTTGGCCGACGGGACAGATTATGGCTACACCTTC | CASSLADGTDYGYTF
. | TRBJ2-5 | TRBV24-1 | TRBD1 | TGTGCCACCAGTAGGACAGGGGGCGGGGAGACCCAGTACTTC | CATSRTGGGETQYF
. | TRBJ1-2 | TRBV7-9 | TRBD1 | TGTGCCAGCAGTTTGACAGGGGATTTTAACTATGGCTACACCTTC | CASSLTGDFNYGYTF
once | TRBJ1-1 | TRBV28 | . | TGTGCCAGCAGTCTGCTAGGGGGGGGATTGAACACTGAAGCTTTCTTT | CASSLLGGGLNTEAFF
. | TRBJ2-5 | TRBV23-1 | . | TGCGTCAGCCGAAACCGGAGGCGTCAAGAGACCCAGTACTTC | CVSRNRRRQETQYF
. | TRBJ2-7 | TRBV9 | TRBD1 | TGTGCCAGCAGCGTAGGGACAGGTGACCAGTACTTC | CASSVGTGDQYF
. | TRBJ2-7 | TRBV23-1 | TRBD2 | TGCGCCGCGACCACGGGGGGTAAAGCCTCCTACGAGCAGTACTTC | CAATTGGKASYEQYF
. | TRBJ2-3 | TRBV15 | . | TGTGCCACCAGCAGAGATCGGGCGGGGACAGATACGCAGTATTTT | CATSRDRAGTDTQYF
. | TRBJ2-5 | TRBV18 | TRBD1 | TGTGCCAGCTCACCACCGGGCAGGGGGCTAGAGACCCAGTACTTC | CASSPPGRGLETQYF
. | TRBJ2-7 | TRBV18 | TRBD1 | TGTGCCAGCTCACCACCGGGACAGGGCTCCTACGAGCAGTACTTC | CASSPPGQGSYEQYF
. | TRBJ1-2 | TRBV19 | . | TGTGCCAGTAGTCGGAGCACTGGGTATGGCTACACCTTC | CASSRSTGYGYTF
. | TRBJ1-1 | TRBV19 | . | TGTGCCAGTAGTAGAAATGGGCCTGAAGCTTTCTTT | CASSRNGPEAFF